These T cell receptor beta chains were read from a single sample in a study of T cell changes during pregnancy in multiple sclerosis. The assay was immunoSEQ multiplex PCR, and TCRdb's table has in-frame clones only and misses some. The sample holds about 75,000 clones; about 90% are singletons and the top ten take more than 0.4%. The sequencing here drew on CD4+ T cells from peripheral blood mononuclear cells, taken before pregnancy. The receptors come from a female donor with multiple sclerosis, enrolled in a pregnancy study. CDR3s include the opening cysteine and the closing phenylalanine or tryptophan. A D gene is named only where the DNA matches it firmly. For some rows the clone size is stated as once, few or many, or as a class when expanded; others skip it.

D gene: NA; clone size: NA; J gene: TRBJ2-7; V gene: TRBV5-6; CDR3 protein: CASSREQGYEQYF; CDR3 DNA: TGTGCCAGCAGCAGGGAACAGGGCTACGAGCAGTACTTC
D gene: NA; clone size: few; J gene: TRBJ1-1; V gene: TRBV11-3; CDR3 protein: CASSLGGNTEAFF; CDR3 DNA: TGTGCCAGCAGCTTAGGAGGGAACACTGAAGCTTTCTTT
D gene: NA; clone size: NA; J gene: TRBJ2-2; V gene: TRBV5-1; CDR3 protein: CASSLSRNTGELFF; CDR3 DNA: TGCGCCAGCAGCTTGTCCAGGAACACCGGGGAGCTGTTTTTT
D gene: TRBD2; clone size: NA; J gene: TRBJ2-3; V gene: TRBV18; CDR3 protein: CASSPTSGGTDTQYF; CDR3 DNA: TGTGCCAGCTCACCGACTAGCGGGGGAACAGATACGCAGTATTTT
D gene: TRBD2; clone size: NA; J gene: TRBJ2-1; V gene: TRBV11-2; CDR3 protein: CASSGLGGLVYNEQFF; CDR3 DNA: TGTGCCAGCAGCGGCTTAGGGGGACTAGTTTACAATGAGCAGTTCTTC
D gene: TRBD1; clone size: NA; J gene: TRBJ1-1; V gene: TRBV10-3; CDR3 protein: CAISGQGANTEAFF; CDR3 DNA: TGTGCCATCAGTGGACAGGGGGCAAACACTGAAGCTTTCTTT
D gene: NA; clone size: NA; J gene: TRBJ2-6; V gene: TRBV5-1; CDR3 protein: CASSLDRVDSGANVLTF; CDR3 DNA: TGCGCCAGCAGCTTGGACAGGGTGGACTCTGGGGCCAACGTCCTGACTTTC
D gene: NA; clone size: few; J gene: TRBJ1-3; V gene: TRBV11-2; CDR3 protein: CASSQTVWVENTIYF; CDR3 DNA: TGTGCCAGCAGCCAAACAGTTTGGGTGGAAAACACCATATATTTT
D gene: NA; clone size: NA; J gene: TRBJ2-7; V gene: TRBV6-5; CDR3 protein: CASSSSAYEQYF; CDR3 DNA: TGTGCCAGCAGTTCATCTGCGTACGAGCAGTACTTC
D gene: TRBD2; clone size: NA; J gene: TRBJ2-3; V gene: TRBV5-6; CDR3 protein: CASSLVAGGVDTQYF; CDR3 DNA: TGTGCCAGCAGCTTGGTAGCGGGGGGAGTAGATACGCAGTATTTT
D gene: NA; clone size: NA; J gene: TRBJ1-5; V gene: TRBV7-8; CDR3 protein: CASSWARNQPQHF; CDR3 DNA: TGTGCCAGCAGCTGGGCCCGGAATCAGCCCCAGCATTTT
D gene: TRBD1; clone size: NA; J gene: TRBJ1-1; V gene: TRBV9; CDR3 protein: CASSATGQLNTEAFF; CDR3 DNA: TGTGCCAGCAGCGCAACGGGACAGTTGAACACTGAAGCTTTCTTT
D gene: TRBD1; clone size: NA; J gene: TRBJ1-2; V gene: TRBV5-1; CDR3 protein: CASSWTGEVYGYTF; CDR3 DNA: TGCGCCAGCAGCTGGACAGGGGAGGTCTATGGCTACACCTTC
D gene: NA; clone size: few; J gene: TRBJ1-2; V gene: TRBV5-1; CDR3 protein: CASSADNNYGYTF; CDR3 DNA: TGCGCCAGCAGCGCGGACAATAACTATGGCTACACCTTC
D gene: NA; clone size: once; J gene: TRBJ2-7; V gene: TRBV6-6; CDR3 protein: CASSGSYEQYF; CDR3 DNA: TGTGCCAGCAGCGGTTCCTACGAGCAGTACTTC
D gene: TRBD2; clone size: NA; J gene: TRBJ2-2; V gene: TRBV4-3; CDR3 protein: CASSQDWRGNPGELFF; CDR3 DNA: TGCGCCAGCAGCCAAGATTGGCGGGGGAATCCCGGGGAGCTGTTTTTT
D gene: NA; clone size: NA; J gene: TRBJ1-1; V gene: TRBV6-6; CDR3 protein: CASSYKTVNTEAFF; CDR3 DNA: TGTGCCAGCAGTTACAAAACGGTGAACACTGAAGCTTTCTTT
D gene: NA; clone size: NA; J gene: TRBJ2-1; V gene: TRBV19; CDR3 protein: CASRDQSRDEQFF; CDR3 DNA: TGTGCCAGTAGGGATCAGAGTCGGGATGAGCAGTTCTTC
D gene: TRBD1; clone size: NA; J gene: TRBJ2-7; V gene: TRBV9; CDR3 protein: CASSVGTHTGQAINSFSYEQYF; CDR3 DNA: TGTGCCAGCAGCGTAGGAACCCATACGGGACAGGCCATTAATAGTTTCTCCTACGAGCAGTACTTC
D gene: TRBD2; clone size: NA; J gene: TRBJ2-1; V gene: TRBV30; CDR3 protein: CAWSVPWTSGYNEQFF; CDR3 DNA: TGTGCCTGGAGTGTACCTTGGACTAGCGGCTACAATGAGCAGTTCTTC
D gene: NA; clone size: NA; J gene: TRBJ1-2; V gene: TRBV2; CDR3 protein: CASNRRNYGYTF; CDR3 DNA: TGTGCCAGTAACAGGAGAAACTATGGCTACACCTTC
D gene: TRBD2; clone size: NA; J gene: TRBJ2-2; V gene: TRBV7-9; CDR3 protein: CATPQRERGPGELFF; CDR3 DNA: TGTGCCACCCCCCAGCGGGAGAGGGGTCCCGGGGAGCTGTTTTTT
D gene: TRBD1; clone size: NA; J gene: TRBJ2-1; V gene: TRBV5-8; CDR3 protein: CASNYRGRLYNEQFF; CDR3 DNA: TGTGCCAGCAATTACAGGGGGCGACTCTACAATGAGCAGTTCTTC
D gene: NA; clone size: NA; J gene: TRBJ2-5; V gene: TRBV18; CDR3 protein: CASSPLDSEETQYF; CDR3 DNA: TGTGCCAGCTCACCTTTGGACAGCGAAGAGACCCAGTACTTC
D gene: TRBD1; clone size: NA; J gene: TRBJ2-7; V gene: TRBV5-1; CDR3 protein: CASSVGQGAYEQYF; CDR3 DNA: TGCGCCAGCAGCGTCGGACAGGGGGCCTACGAGCAGTACTTC
D gene: TRBD1; clone size: NA; J gene: TRBJ1-6; V gene: TRBV5-4; CDR3 protein: CASSLQGGYNSPLHF; CDR3 DNA: TGTGCCAGCAGCTTACAGGGGGGGTATAATTCACCCCTCCACTTT
D gene: NA; clone size: NA; J gene: TRBJ1-3; V gene: TRBV30; CDR3 protein: CAWTRTGGSGNTIYF; CDR3 DNA: TGTGCCTGGACGAGGACGGGGGGATCTGGAAACACCATATATTTT
D gene: TRBD2; clone size: NA; J gene: TRBJ2-1; V gene: TRBV28; CDR3 protein: CASSLYTSGHNEQFF; CDR3 DNA: TGTGCCAGCAGTCTGTACACTAGCGGGCACAATGAGCAGTTCTTC
D gene: TRBD2; clone size: NA; J gene: TRBJ2-1; V gene: TRBV30; CDR3 protein: CAWSVFGGVAYNEQFF; CDR3 DNA: TGTGCCTGGAGTGTATTCGGGGGGGTTGCCTACAATGAGCAGTTCTTC
D gene: TRBD1; clone size: NA; J gene: TRBJ1-1; V gene: TRBV5-1; CDR3 protein: CASSERTGGGEAFF; CDR3 DNA: TGCGCCAGCAGCGAAAGGACAGGGGGCGGTGAAGCTTTCTTT
D gene: TRBD1; clone size: NA; J gene: TRBJ1-5; V gene: TRBV7-8; CDR3 protein: CASSSGQANQPQHF; CDR3 DNA: TGTGCCAGCAGCTCAGGACAGGCCAATCAGCCCCAGCATTTT
D gene: NA; clone size: NA; J gene: TRBJ2-2; V gene: TRBV9; CDR3 protein: CASSVASNTGELFF; CDR3 DNA: TGTGCCAGCAGCGTAGCTAGCAACACCGGGGAGCTGTTTTTT
D gene: NA; clone size: NA; J gene: TRBJ1-2; V gene: TRBV5-6; CDR3 protein: CASSLGAGEGYTF; CDR3 DNA: TGTGCCAGCAGCTTGGGGGCAGGGGAGGGCTACACCTTC
D gene: NA; clone size: NA; J gene: TRBJ1-5; V gene: TRBV2; CDR3 protein: CASSEAWQGLQPQHF; CDR3 DNA: TGTGCCAGCAGTGAAGCATGGCAGGGCCTGCAGCCCCAGCATTTT
D gene: NA; clone size: NA; J gene: TRBJ2-3; V gene: TRBV5-1; CDR3 protein: CASSLAAGTGRDTQYF; CDR3 DNA: TGCGCCAGCAGCTTGGCCGCGGGGACGGGGAGGGATACGCAGTATTTT
D gene: TRBD2; clone size: NA; J gene: TRBJ2-2; V gene: TRBV7-7; CDR3 protein: CASSSTSGRSGELFF; CDR3 DNA: TGTGCTAGCAGCTCGACTAGCGGGAGATCCGGGGAGCTGTTTTTT
D gene: NA; clone size: NA; J gene: TRBJ2-1; V gene: TRBV9; CDR3 protein: CASSPFKLDNEQFF; CDR3 DNA: TGTGCCAGCAGCCCCTTCAAACTGGACAATGAGCAGTTCTTC
D gene: TRBD1; clone size: NA; J gene: TRBJ1-3; V gene: TRBV30; CDR3 protein: CAWKEQGGNTIYF; CDR3 DNA: TGTGCCTGGAAAGAACAGGGGGGAAACACCATATATTTT
D gene: NA; clone size: NA; J gene: TRBJ1-1; V gene: TRBV6-5; CDR3 protein: CASRFLGGTEAFF; CDR3 DNA: TGTGCCAGCAGATTCCTAGGGGGTACTGAAGCTTTCTTT
D gene: NA; clone size: NA; J gene: TRBJ2-7; V gene: TRBV9; CDR3 protein: CASSAGGAREEQYF; CDR3 DNA: TGTGCCAGCAGCGCTGGAGGAGCGCGAGAAGAGCAGTACTTC
D gene: NA; clone size: NA; J gene: TRBJ2-5; V gene: TRBV20-1; CDR3 protein: CSVSRGETQYF; CDR3 DNA: TGCAGTGTTTCCAGGGGAGAGACCCAGTACTTC
D gene: TRBD1; clone size: NA; J gene: TRBJ1-2; V gene: TRBV14; CDR3 protein: CASSPGQGAGGYTF; CDR3 DNA: TGTGCCAGCAGCCCGGGACAGGGGGCAGGTGGCTACACCTTC
D gene: TRBD1; clone size: NA; J gene: TRBJ1-1; V gene: TRBV7-2; CDR3 protein: CASSRTGYEAFF; CDR3 DNA: TGTGCCAGCAGCCGGACAGGGTACGAAGCTTTCTTT
D gene: NA; clone size: NA; J gene: TRBJ1-1; V gene: TRBV7-8; CDR3 protein: CASSQTRNTEAFF; CDR3 DNA: TGTGCCAGCAGCCAGACACGGAACACTGAAGCTTTCTTT
D gene: NA; clone size: NA; J gene: TRBJ1-6; V gene: TRBV13; CDR3 protein: CASSLGQGNSPLHF; CDR3 DNA: TGTGCCAGCAGCTTAGGGCAGGGCAATTCACCCCTCCACTTT
D gene: NA; clone size: NA; J gene: TRBJ1-1; V gene: TRBV30; CDR3 protein: CAWSLPEANTEAFF; CDR3 DNA: TGTGCCTGGAGCTTACCAGAGGCGAACACTGAAGCTTTCTTT
D gene: NA; clone size: NA; J gene: TRBJ2-7; V gene: TRBV29-1; CDR3 protein: CSVVAGRGGGNEQYF; CDR3 DNA: TGCAGCGTTGTTGCGGGTAGGGGTGGGGGCAACGAGCAGTACTTC
D gene: NA; clone size: NA; J gene: TRBJ2-5; V gene: TRBV14; CDR3 protein: CASSRSSRGTREETQYF; CDR3 DNA: TGTGCCAGCAGTCGTTCTTCTCGGGGGACCCGAGAGGAGACCCAGTACTTC
D gene: NA; clone size: NA; J gene: TRBJ1-6; V gene: TRBV5-1; CDR3 protein: CASSLEGASYNSPLHF; CDR3 DNA: TGCGCCAGCAGCTTGGAAGGGGCTTCCTATAATTCACCCCTCCACTTT
D gene: TRBD2; clone size: NA; J gene: TRBJ2-1; V gene: TRBV30; CDR3 protein: CAWELAGNEQFF; CDR3 DNA: TGTGCCTGGGAACTAGCGGGAAATGAGCAGTTCTTC
D gene: TRBD2; clone size: NA; J gene: TRBJ2-5; V gene: TRBV7-9; CDR3 protein: CASSSIAGQETQYF; CDR3 DNA: TGTGCCAGCAGCAGCATAGCGGGCCAAGAGACCCAGTACTTC
D gene: NA; clone size: NA; J gene: TRBJ1-6; V gene: TRBV30; CDR3 protein: CAWSVISWANSPLHF; CDR3 DNA: TGTGCCTGGAGTGTAATCAGCTGGGCTAATTCACCCCTCCACTTT
D gene: TRBD1; clone size: NA; J gene: TRBJ1-1; V gene: TRBV19; CDR3 protein: CASSMGVRTGASLGAFF; CDR3 DNA: TGTGCCAGTAGTATGGGGGTCAGGACAGGGGCATCCTTGGGAGCTTTCTTT
D gene: TRBD1; clone size: NA; J gene: TRBJ1-1; V gene: TRBV27; CDR3 protein: CASSPDRDPNTEAFF; CDR3 DNA: TGTGCCAGCAGTCCCGACAGGGACCCGAACACTGAAGCTTTCTTT
D gene: NA; clone size: NA; J gene: TRBJ1-1; V gene: TRBV7-8; CDR3 protein: CASSSSGRNTEAFF; CDR3 DNA: TGTGCCAGCAGTTCTAGCGGACGGAACACTGAAGCTTTCTTT
D gene: TRBD2; clone size: once; J gene: TRBJ2-3; V gene: TRBV10-3; CDR3 protein: CAISGAGGLRDTQYF; CDR3 DNA: TGTGCCATCAGTGGCGCGGGGGGGCTGAGAGATACGCAGTATTTT
D gene: NA; clone size: NA; J gene: TRBJ1-1; V gene: TRBV4-1; CDR3 protein: CASSQEVRNTEAFF; CDR3 DNA: TGCGCCAGCAGCCAAGAGGTGAGAAACACTGAAGCTTTCTTT